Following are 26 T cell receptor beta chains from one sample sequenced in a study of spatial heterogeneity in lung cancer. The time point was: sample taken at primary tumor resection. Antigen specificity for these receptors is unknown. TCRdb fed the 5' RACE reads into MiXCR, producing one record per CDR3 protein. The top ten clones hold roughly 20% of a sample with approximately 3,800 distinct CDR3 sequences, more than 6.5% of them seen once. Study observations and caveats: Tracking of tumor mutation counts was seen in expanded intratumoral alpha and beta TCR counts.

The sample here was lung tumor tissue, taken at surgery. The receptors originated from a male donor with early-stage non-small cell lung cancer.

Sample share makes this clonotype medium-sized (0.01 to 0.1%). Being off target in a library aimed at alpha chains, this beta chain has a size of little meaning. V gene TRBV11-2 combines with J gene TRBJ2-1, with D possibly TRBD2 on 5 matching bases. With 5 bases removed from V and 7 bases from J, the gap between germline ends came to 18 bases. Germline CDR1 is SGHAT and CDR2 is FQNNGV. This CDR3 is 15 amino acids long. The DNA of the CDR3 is TGTGCCAGCAGCCACGTCTTGGCGGGCCGGAATGAGCAGTTCTTC. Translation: CASSHVLAGRNEQFF.

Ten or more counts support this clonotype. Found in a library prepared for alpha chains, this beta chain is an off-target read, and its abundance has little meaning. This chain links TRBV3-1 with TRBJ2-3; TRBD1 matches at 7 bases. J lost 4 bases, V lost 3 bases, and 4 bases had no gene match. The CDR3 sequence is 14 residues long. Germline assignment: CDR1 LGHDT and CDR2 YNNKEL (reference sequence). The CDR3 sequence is CASSQNRGSDTQYF. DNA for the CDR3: TGTGCCAGCAGCCAGAACAGGGGCTCAGATACGCAGTATTTT.

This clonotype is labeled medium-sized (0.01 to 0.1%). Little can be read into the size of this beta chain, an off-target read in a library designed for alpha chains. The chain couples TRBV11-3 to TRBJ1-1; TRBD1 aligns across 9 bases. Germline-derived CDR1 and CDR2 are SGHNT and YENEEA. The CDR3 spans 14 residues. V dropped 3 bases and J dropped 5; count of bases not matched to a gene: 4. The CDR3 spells CASSFGTGWTEAFF. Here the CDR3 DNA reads TGTGCCAGCAGCTTTGGGACAGGGTGGACTGAAGCTTTCTTT.

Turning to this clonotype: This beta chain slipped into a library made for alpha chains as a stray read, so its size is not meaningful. CDR3 DNA sequence: TGTGCCAGCAGCTTCAACATGGGTCCCTACGAGCAGTACTTC. It translates to CASSFNMGPYEQYF. The chain joins TRBV7-3 to TRBJ2-7; D is ambiguous. Germline V CDR1 and CDR2: SGHTA, FQGTGA. This CDR3 has 14 residues. V was cut by 3 bases and J by 2 bases, with 11 bases left in between.

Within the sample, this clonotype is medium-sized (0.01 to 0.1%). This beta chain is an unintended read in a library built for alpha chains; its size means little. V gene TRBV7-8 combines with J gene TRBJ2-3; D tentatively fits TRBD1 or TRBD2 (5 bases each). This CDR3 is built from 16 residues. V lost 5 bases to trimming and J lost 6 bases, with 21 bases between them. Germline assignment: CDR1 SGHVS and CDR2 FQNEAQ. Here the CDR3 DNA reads TGTGCCAGCAGCCCTTTTGAACCGGGGCCAGGGGATACGCAGTATTTT. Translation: CASSPFEPGPGDTQYF.

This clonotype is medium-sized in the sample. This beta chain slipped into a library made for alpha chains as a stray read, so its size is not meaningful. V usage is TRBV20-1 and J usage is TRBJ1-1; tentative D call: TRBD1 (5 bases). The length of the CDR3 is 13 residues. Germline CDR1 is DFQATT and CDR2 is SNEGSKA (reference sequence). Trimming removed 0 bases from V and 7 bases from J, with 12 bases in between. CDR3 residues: CSARDRGDGEAFF. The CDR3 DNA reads TGCAGTGCTAGAGATCGAGGGGATGGTGAAGCTTTCTTT.

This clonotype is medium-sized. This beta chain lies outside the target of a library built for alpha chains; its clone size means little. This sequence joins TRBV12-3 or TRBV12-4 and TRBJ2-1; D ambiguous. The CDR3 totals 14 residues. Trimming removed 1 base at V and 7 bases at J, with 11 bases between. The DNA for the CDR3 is TGTGCCAGCAGTTTAGTCCTAGTAGGTAATGAGCAGTTCTTC. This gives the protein CASSLVLVGNEQFF.

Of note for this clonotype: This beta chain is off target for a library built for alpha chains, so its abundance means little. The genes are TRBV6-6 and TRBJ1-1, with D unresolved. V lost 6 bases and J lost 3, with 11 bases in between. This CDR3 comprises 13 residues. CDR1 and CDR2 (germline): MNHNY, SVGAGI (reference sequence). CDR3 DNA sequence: TGTGCCAGCAGCACGGATTCTTACACTGAAGCTTTCTTT. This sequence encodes CASSTDSYTEAFF.

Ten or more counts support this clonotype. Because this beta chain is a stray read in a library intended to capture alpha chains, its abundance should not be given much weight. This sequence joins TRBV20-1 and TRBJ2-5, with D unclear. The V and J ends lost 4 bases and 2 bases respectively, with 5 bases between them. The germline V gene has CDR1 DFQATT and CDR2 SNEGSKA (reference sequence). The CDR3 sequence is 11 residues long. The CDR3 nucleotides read TGCAGTGCTAAGCGACAAGAGACCCAGTACTTC. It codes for CSAKRQETQYF.

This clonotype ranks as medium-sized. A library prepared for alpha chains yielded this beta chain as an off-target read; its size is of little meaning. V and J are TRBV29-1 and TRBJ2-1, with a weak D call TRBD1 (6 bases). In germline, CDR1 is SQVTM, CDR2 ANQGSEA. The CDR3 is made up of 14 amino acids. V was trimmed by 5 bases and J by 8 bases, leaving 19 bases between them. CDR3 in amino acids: CSVSGQSIGYEQFF. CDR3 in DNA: TGCAGCGTTTCTGGACAGTCGATCGGCTATGAGCAGTTCTTC.

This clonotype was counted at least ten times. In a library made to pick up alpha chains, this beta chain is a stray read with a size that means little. The CDR3 spells CASSFRTSGGYNEQFF. In nucleotides, the CDR3 is TGTGCCAGCAGCTTCCGGACTAGCGGGGGCTACAATGAGCAGTTCTTC. The rearrangement uses TRBV11-2 and TRBJ2-1; 13 bases are shared with TRBD2. Germline trimming cut 3 bases from V and 3 bases from J; bases unmatched to any gene: 2. The length of the CDR3 is 16 residues. CDR1 is SGHAT and CDR2 is FQNNGV in the germline V gene.

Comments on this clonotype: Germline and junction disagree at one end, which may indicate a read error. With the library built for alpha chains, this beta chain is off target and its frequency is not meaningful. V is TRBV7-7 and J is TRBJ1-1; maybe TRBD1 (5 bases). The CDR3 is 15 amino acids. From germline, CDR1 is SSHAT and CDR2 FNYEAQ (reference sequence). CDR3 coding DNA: TGTGCTAGCAAAAATCCGACAGCCATGAACACTGAAGCTTTCTTT. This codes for CASKNPTAMNTEAFF. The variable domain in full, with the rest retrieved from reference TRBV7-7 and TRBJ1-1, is GAGVSQSPRYKVTKRGQDVTLRCDPISSHATLYWYQQALGQGPEFLTYFNYEAQPDKSGLPSDRFSAERPEGSISTLTIQRTEQRDSAMYRCASKNPTAMNTEAFFGQGTRLTVV.

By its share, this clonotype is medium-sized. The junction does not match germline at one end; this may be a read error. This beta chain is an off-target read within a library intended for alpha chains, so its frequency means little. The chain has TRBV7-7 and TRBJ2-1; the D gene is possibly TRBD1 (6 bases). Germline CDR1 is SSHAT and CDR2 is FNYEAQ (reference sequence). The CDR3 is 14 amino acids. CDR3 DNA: TGTGCTAGCAGCCTGCAGGGGTGGACCGGTGAGCAGTTCTTC. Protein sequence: CASSLQGWTGEQFF.

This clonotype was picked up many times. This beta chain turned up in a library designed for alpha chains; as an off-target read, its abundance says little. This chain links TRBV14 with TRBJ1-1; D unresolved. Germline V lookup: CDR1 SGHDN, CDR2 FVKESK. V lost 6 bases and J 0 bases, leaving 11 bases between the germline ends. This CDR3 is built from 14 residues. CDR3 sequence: CASRLLQMNTEAFF. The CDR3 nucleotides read TGTGCCAGCAGGCTTCTACAGATGAACACTGAAGCTTTCTTT.

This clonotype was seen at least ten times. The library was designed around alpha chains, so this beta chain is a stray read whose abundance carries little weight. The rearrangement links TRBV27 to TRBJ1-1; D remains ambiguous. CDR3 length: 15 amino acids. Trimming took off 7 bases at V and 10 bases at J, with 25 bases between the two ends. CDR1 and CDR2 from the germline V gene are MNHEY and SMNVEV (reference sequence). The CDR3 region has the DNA TGTGCCAGCATTCCGAGTAACGTTAGTCCGGAGCGAGCTTTCTTT. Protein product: CASIPSNVSPERAFF.

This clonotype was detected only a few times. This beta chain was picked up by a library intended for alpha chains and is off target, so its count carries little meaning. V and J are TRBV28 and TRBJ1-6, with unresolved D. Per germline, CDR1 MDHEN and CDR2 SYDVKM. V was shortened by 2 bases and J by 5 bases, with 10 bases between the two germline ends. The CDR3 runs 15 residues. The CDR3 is CASSLPGSHNSPLHF. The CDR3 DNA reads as TGTGCCAGCAGTTTACCGGGTTCACATAATTCACCCCTCCACTTT.

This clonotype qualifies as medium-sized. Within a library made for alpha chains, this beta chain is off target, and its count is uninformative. CDR3 nucleotides: TGCAGTGCTAGAGATCGGGTCGGCGGAAACTATGGCTACACCTTC. This encodes CSARDRVGGNYGYTF. The chain joins TRBV20-1 to TRBJ1-2; D remains ambiguous. This CDR3 spans 15 amino acids. Trimming removed 0 bases at V and 2 bases at J, with 13 bases between. The germline V gene encodes CDR1 DFQATT and CDR2 SNEGSKA (reference sequence).

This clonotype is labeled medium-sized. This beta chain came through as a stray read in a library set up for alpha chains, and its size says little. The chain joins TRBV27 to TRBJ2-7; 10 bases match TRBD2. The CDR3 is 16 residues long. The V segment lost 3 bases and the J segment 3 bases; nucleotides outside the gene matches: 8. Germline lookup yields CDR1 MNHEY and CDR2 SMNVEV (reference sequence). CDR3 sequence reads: CASSFQPGLAIYEQYV. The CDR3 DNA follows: TGTGCCAGCAGTTTTCAGCCGGGACTAGCGATCTACGAGCAGTACGTC.

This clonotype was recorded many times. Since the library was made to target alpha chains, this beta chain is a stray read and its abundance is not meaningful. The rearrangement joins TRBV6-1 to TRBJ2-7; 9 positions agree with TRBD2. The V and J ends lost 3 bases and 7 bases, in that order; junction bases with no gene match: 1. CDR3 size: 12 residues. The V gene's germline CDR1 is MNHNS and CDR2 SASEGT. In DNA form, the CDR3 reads TGTGCCAGCAGTGACCTAGCGGGGGAGCAGTACTTC. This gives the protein CASSDLAGEQYF.

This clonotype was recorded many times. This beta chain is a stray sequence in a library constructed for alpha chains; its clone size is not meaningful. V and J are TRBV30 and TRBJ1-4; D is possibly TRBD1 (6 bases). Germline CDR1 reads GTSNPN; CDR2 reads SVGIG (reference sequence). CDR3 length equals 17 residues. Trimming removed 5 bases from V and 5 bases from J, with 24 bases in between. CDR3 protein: CAWGGRGIGTLNEKLFF. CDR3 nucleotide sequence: TGTGCCTGGGGCGGTCGAGGGATCGGGACACTGAATGAAAAACTGTTTTTT.

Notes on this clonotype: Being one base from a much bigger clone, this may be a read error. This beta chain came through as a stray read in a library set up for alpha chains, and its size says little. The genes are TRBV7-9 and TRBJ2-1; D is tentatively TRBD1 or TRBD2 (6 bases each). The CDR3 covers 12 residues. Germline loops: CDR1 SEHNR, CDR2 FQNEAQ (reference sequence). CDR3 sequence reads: CPSSAGTNEQFF. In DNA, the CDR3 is TGTCCCAGCAGTGCGGGGACAAATGAGCAGTTCTTC.

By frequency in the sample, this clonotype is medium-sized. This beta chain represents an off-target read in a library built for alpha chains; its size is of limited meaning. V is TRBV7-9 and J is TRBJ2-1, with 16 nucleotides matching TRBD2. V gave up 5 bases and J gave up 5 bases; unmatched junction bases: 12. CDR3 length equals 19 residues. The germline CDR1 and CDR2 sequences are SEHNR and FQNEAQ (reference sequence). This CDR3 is CASSLLGTSGRAADNEQFF. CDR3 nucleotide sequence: TGTGCCAGCAGCCTCTTGGGGACTAGCGGGAGGGCCGCAGACAATGAGCAGTTCTTC. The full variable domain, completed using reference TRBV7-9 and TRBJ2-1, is DTGVSQNPRHKITKRGQNVTFRCDPISEHNRLYWYRQTLGQGPEFLTYFQNEAQLEKSRLLSDRFSAERPKGSFSTLEIQRTEQGDSAMYLCASSLLGTSGRAADNEQFFGPGTRLTVL.

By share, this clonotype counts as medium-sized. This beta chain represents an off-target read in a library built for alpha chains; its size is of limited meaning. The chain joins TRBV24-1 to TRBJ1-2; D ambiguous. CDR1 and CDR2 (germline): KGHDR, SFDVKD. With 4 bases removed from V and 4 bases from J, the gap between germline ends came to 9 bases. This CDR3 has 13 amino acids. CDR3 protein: CATSETLSYGYTF. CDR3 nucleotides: TGTGCCACCAGTGAAACTTTGAGCTATGGCTACACCTTC.

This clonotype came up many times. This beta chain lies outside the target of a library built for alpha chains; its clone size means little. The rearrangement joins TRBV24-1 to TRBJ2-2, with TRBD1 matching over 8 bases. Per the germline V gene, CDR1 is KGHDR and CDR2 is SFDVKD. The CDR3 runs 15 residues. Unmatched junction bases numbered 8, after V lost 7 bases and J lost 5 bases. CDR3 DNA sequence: TGTGCCACCAGCTCCGGGGACAGGAAAACCGGGGAGCTGTTTTTT. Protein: CATSSGDRKTGELFF.

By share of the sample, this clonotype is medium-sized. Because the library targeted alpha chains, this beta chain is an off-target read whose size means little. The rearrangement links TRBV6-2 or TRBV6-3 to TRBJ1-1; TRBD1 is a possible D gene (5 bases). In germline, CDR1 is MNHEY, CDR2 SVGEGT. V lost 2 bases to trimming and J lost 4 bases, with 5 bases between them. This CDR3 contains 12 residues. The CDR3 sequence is CASSYGGTEAFF. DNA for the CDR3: TGTGCCAGCAGTTACGGGGGCACTGAAGCTTTCTTT.

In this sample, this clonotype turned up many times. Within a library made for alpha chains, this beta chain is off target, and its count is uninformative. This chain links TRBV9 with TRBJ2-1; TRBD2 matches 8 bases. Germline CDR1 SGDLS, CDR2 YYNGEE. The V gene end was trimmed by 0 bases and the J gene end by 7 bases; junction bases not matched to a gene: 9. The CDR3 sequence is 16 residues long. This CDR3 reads CASSVDTGGPTNEQFF. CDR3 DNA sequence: TGTGCCAGCAGCGTAGATACGGGGGGGCCCACTAATGAGCAGTTCTTC.